This T cell receptor (beta chain) is from a study of T cells in Graves' hyperthyroidism and ophthalmopathy. Newly diagnosed patients aged 18 to 65 had hyperthyroidism of under 2 months' duration. The CDR3 sequence is 13 residues long. With 5 bases clipped from V and 6 bases from J, the junction kept 6 bases outside the gene matches. Per germline, CDR1 MNHNS and CDR2 SASEGT. TCR beta CDR3 region amplification was performed from RNA transcripts. First-round RT-PCR targeting the TCR CDR3 was performed with the HTBI primer set. Via MiXCR, TCRdb re-called the multiplex PCR reads, giving one row per CDR3 protein. Here the sample spans 550,000 to 650,000 distinct CDR3 sequences, approximately 15% being singletons.

The clonotype was recovered from a woman aged 25 to 39 with Graves' hyperthyroidism that later progressed to Graves' ophthalmopathy. The chain employs TRBV6-1 and TRBJ2-7; 8 bases agree with TRBD1. Material: blood. As DNA, the CDR3 is TGTGCCAGCAGTACCACAGGGGGGAGCGAGCAGTACTTC. It codes for CASSTTGGSEQYF.